This T cell receptor beta chain came from a study of cytomegalovirus exposure and HLA in healthy donors (dated by TCRdb to between 2016 and 2019). Concerning the study at large: An earlier analysis of several hundred of the donors reported about 260 Gb of sequence data and 117 million unique TCR beta sequences obtained from about 179 million T cells. An early release covering around 630 HLA-typed donors comprised approximately 290 gigabases of sequencing data and around 85 million unique TCR sequences. Of the roughly 400 genotyped donors, 65% to 90% were placed in the genetic ancestry cluster associated with self-reported Caucasian donors. The study was designed to test whether signatures of past pathogen exposure could be identified by cataloging public T cell receptors. The study used immunosequencing to profile the T cell repertoires of approximately 640 subjects and linked those repertoires to cytomegalovirus serostatus. Besides the first cohort of around 670 subjects, a separate validation cohort made up of around 120 different subjects was used. High-throughput TCR immunosequencing, statistical association of individual TCRs with disease status, and machine learning were combined to predict cytomegalovirus infection status. A later analysis re-analyzed previously published TCR beta repertoires from 666 donors and added high-resolution HLA genotyping to study TCR occurrence patterns. In the later analysis, no new phenotypic data were used to find candidate immune exposures; instead, reliance was placed on TCR beta sequences and their occurrence across donors. In an earlier analysis of 500 to 650 of the donors, high-throughput TCR beta sequencing was used to judge whether each TCR beta V gene segment behaved as functional or pseudogenic. Donor age, sex, ethnicity and CMV serostatus were collected together with the repertoire data. A later genetic analysis took genome-wide SNP genotypes for about 55% of the 666 donors and used that subset as a discovery cohort. Every discovery cohort repertoire had been produced on one sequencing platform. HLA typing included class I and class II loci at four-digit resolution. Typing coverage varied by locus: roughly 629-630 donors for A, B, C, DRB1 and DQB1; under 550 for DQA1; over 600 for DPA1; more than 450 for DPB1. Four to six DR-DQ haplotypes were handled as single units for association and clustering, since linkage in the cohort was strong. Among about 360 genotyped donors of the cohort, an average of about 240,000 unique TCR beta nucleotide sequences were sequenced per donor, roughly 20% of them non-productive.

The study at large found these results: A further reported finding was that TCR beta sequences accurately predicted the HLA-A and HLA-B alleles for most subjects in the first cohort. A later analysis found that TCR association rates varied across HLA loci, with DRB1 alleles showing the most associated TCRs and HLA-C alleles the fewest. In vitro tests confirmed that a few of the cytomegalovirus-associated TCR beta chains recognize cytomegalovirus antigens. A cluster of highly shared sequence variants was judged likely to be a technical artifact of the sequencing pipeline. Seventeen rarely observed V segments, including chromosome 9 orphons, were excluded from the earlier analysis of a few hundred of the donors because counts were too low. The authors suggested that the approach could potentially be extended to other disease states and immunological phenotypes. Most TCR sequences were seen in very few donors, while some public TCRs were found in many individuals. Sequencing depth was assumed to be roughly uniform across donors in the presence/absence analyses, though that assumption may not hold. According to a later analysis, parvovirus B19, influenza, CMV and Epstein-Barr virus appeared linked to several top co-occurrence clusters. In an earlier analysis of fewer than 700 of the donors, most TCR beta V segments appeared in productive rearrangements about 87% or about 30% of the time, broadly matching IMGT annotations. A later analysis found that most CMV-associated TCR beta chains appeared HLA-restricted, with HLA associations seemingly driven largely by CMV exposure. Compared with the roughly 600-donor mean, donors in an Asian-associated ancestry cluster had fewer N-insertions in productive TCRs, according to a later genetic analysis. A later genetic analysis associated a missense DCLRE1C variant with V-gene and J-gene trimming of TCR beta chains, and an independent cohort replicated the association. CMV serostatus was the only immune exposure information available for the cohort. Some IMGT-functional V segments, including TRBV6-2 and TRBV6-3, could not be distinguished by the 87-base-pair reads and were therefore excluded. Only TCR beta chains were sequenced in this cohort, and the absence of alpha or paired-chain data limited detectable features. Linkage disequilibrium might explain the correlated functional status among segregating V segments, but an unknown experimental factor could not be ruled out. In the study, 150 to 200 TCR beta chains were listed as associated with cytomegalovirus. When HLA alleles, especially DR and DQ, strongly co-occurred, attributing TCR associations to individual alleles was difficult. Because some donors lacked HLA typing at each locus, the association tests relied only on the typed subset. Cytomegalovirus status was reported to be diagnosed by the classifier with high specificity and sensitivity in both the original and validation cohorts. At a false discovery rate of 0.05, a later analysis linked about 17,000 TCR beta sequences to specific HLA alleles. Compared with equally common non-associated chains, HLA-associated TCR beta chains in a later analysis were more clonally expanded and had lower generation probabilities.

The method was the immunoSEQ multiplex PCR assay. A mixture of 60 forward primers for TCR Vbeta segments and 13 reverse primers for TCR Jbeta segments was used in the multiplex PCR. A multiplex PCR assay on genomic DNA amplified the CDR3 region of rearranged TCR beta genes. Amplified TCR beta libraries were sequenced as 87-base-pair reads on the Illumina HiSeq System. The study's own analysis went as follows. A later analysis tallied 75 million to 85 million unique TCR beta chains across the 700 or so repertoires, and some 10 million of those chains were shared by two or more donors. Raw reads were error-corrected and collapsed into unique sequences with a nearest-neighbor algorithm that merged closely related sequences to remove PCR and sequencing errors. To assign V, D and J gene segments, CDR3 sequences were aligned to IMGT reference sequences. For a sequence to be retained, a match of at least six nucleotides to both a V gene segment and a J gene segment was required. A rearrangement was called productive if the CDR3 had no stop codons and remained in frame with V and J, and every other rearrangement was called non-productive. Following IMGT convention, CDR3 was defined as the stretch from the second conserved V-encoded cysteine up to the conserved J-encoded phenylalanine. The earlier analysis of roughly 590 of the donors excluded any sequence lacking an unambiguous match to a single V gene segment. An earlier analysis of 587 of the donors classified V segments as functional when productive rearrangements were above 56.7% and as segregating when the standard deviation between donors was above 5%. A statistical classification framework was built for diagnosing cytomegalovirus status from the catalog of TCR beta chain sequences. In a later analysis, TCR nucleotide sequences were compared against IMGT/GENE-DB human TR gene sequences so that V and J genes could be assigned. A later analysis assigned CDR3 sequences and most-parsimonious VDJ recombination scenarios with the TCRdist pipeline. In a later analysis, each TCR beta chain was defined by its CDR3 amino acid sequence together with its V-gene family, and reads lacking a unique V-gene family were excluded. In a later analysis, fewer than 600 highly shared, low-generation-probability nucleotide sequences were removed to address suspected cross-contamination and a sequencing artifact. For each public chain, a later analysis derived a clonal expansion index from normalized ranks of inferred template counts within each repertoire. A later analysis computed generation probabilities with a VDJ recombination model fitted to out-of-frame rearrangements, and checked the results against IGoR. In a later analysis, TCR-TCR, TCR-HLA and TCR-CMV co-occurrence was scored with hypergeometric tests, and a repertoire-size bias correction was applied to TCR pairs. False discovery rates were estimated in a later analysis by permuting HLA or CMV assignments 20 times. A later analysis grouped co-occurring TCRs with DBSCAN, adding TCRdist sequence similarity when clustering within HLA-allele-positive subsets. For co-occurrence clustering, repertoires with fewer than 30,000 or more than 120,000 public chains were excluded, along with five or six repertoires with anomalous nucleotide sharing. Sourced from immuneACCESS, this table was stored by TCRdb with only in-frame sequences that have V and J called. A share of the clones is absent; for the studies checked, an unresolved V gene accounts for under half, and the remainder has no known explanation. For V, J and clone size, that table is used; D and trimming come from the DNA. The sample table records under 120,000 clones; 79% of these occur just once. Of the sample, approximately 3% is held by the ten largest clones.

Concerning this clone: It has no known antigen specificity. There are no base qualities to consult, and no much larger clone falls within one base.

The V and J ends are trimmed by 2 bases and 1 base, leaving 12 bases between them. The CDR3, cysteine through phenylalanine, is 15 amino acids long. Here the CDR3 DNA is all that survives: 45 bases in frame from base 1. CDR1 and CDR2 are drawn from the germline V gene: SGHRS, YFSETQ. In total, about 650 healthy bone marrow donors made up the cohort. Cohort members were all nominally healthy when sampled, although unrecorded immune exposures were likely present. The donor was CMV seronegative and was included in the group of over 300 seronegative cohort members. A peripheral blood sample was provided by each donor, and peripheral blood mononuclear cells were used for TCR beta sequencing. The Qiagen DNeasy Blood Extraction Kit was used to extract genomic DNA from the blood cell samples.

This TCR was sampled from a woman between 40 and 55 years old in good health and CMV-seronegative. The sequenced sample was PBMCs. The chain is made from TRBV5-1 and TRBJ2-5, and possibly TRBD2, on 6 matching bases. The nucleotide sequence reads as follows: TGCGCCAGCAGCTTACCACTAGCTTCCCAAGAGACCCAGTACTTC. Its translation is CASSLPLASQETQYF.